This record concerns one TCR beta chain sequence. Original handling: Reference gene primers were amplified, and this amplification served to estimate nucleated cell counts. Clones were sequenced by immunoSEQ multiplex PCR, and TCRdb holds only the in-frame ones, with some missing. V and J calls and clone size follow that table, whereas D and trimming were derived from the DNA. Counted here are approximately 210,000 clones, 84% occurring once; the ten biggest clones make up 5.1%. This record belongs to a study of blood T cell repertoires in COVID-19. Study overall: COVID-19 samples, acute and convalescent, were from the United States, Italy and Spain. From T cells, B-cell-depleted T cells, or PBMCs came the material, which was cDNA or gDNA.

The V gene's germline CDR1 is SGHRS and CDR2 YFSETQ. V dropped 3 bases and J dropped 0 bases, with 12 bases sitting between them. The CDR3 runs 16 residues. The origin of this receptor is a woman in her seventies with active or convalescent COVID-19. Sequenced material: peripheral blood. The chain employs TRBV5-1 and TRBJ2-2, with D tentatively TRBD2 (6 bases). In nucleotides, the CDR3 is TGCGCCAGCAGCTCCTATAGCGGATCGAACACCGGGGAGCTGTTTTTT. Amino acids: CASSSYSGSNTGELFF.